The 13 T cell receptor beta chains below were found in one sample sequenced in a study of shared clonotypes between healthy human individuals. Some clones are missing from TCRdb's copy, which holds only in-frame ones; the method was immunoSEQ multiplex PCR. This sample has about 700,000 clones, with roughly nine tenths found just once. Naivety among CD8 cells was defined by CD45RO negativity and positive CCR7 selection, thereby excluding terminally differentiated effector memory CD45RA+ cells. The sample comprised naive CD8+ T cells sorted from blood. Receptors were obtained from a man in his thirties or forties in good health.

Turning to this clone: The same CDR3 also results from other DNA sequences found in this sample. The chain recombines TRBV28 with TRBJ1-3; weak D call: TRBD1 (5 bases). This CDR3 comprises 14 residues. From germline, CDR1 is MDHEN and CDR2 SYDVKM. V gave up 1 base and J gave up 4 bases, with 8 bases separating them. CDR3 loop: CASSLSGLGNTIYF. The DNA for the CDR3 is TGTGCCAGCAGTTTATCGGGGCTCGGAAACACCATATATTTT.

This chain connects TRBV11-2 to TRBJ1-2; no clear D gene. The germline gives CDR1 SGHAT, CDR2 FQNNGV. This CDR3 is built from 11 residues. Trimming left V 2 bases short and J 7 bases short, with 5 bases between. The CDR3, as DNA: TGTGCCAGCAGCTTAAGAGGTGGCTACACCTTC. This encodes CASSLRGGYTF.

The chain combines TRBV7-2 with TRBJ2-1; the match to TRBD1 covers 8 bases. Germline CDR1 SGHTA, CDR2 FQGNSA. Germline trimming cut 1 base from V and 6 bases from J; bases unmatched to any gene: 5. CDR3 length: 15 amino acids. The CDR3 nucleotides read TGTGCCAGCAGCTTAGTCACACAGGGGGGCAATGAGCAGTTCTTC. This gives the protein CASSLVTQGGNEQFF.

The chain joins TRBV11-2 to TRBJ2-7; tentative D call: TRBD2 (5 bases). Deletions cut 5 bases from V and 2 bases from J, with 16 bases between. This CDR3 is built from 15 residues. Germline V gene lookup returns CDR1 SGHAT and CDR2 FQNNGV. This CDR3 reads CASSPGVAGTYEQYF. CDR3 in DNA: TGTGCCAGCAGCCCCGGGGTCGCAGGAACCTACGAGCAGTACTTC.

The CDR3 sequence is CASSSEFRTARSLSTQYF. The DNA of the CDR3 is TGTGCCAGCAGCTCAGAGTTCAGGACAGCGAGATCTCTATCAACGCAGTATTTT. V and J are TRBV5-5 and TRBJ2-3; D is perhaps TRBD1 (6 bases). CDR1 SGHKS and CDR2 YYEKEE come from the germline V gene (reference sequence). V gave up 3 bases and J gave up 9 bases, with 29 bases separating them. There are 18 residues in the CDR3.

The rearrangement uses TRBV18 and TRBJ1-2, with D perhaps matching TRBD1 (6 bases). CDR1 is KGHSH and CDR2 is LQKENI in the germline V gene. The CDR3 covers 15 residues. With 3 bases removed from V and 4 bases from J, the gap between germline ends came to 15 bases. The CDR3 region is CASSPPTGLAYGYTF. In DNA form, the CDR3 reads TGTGCCAGCTCACCGCCCACAGGGCTCGCCTATGGCTACACCTTC.

The CDR3 protein is CAWSVLAIRETQYF. CDR3 DNA sequence: TGTGCCTGGAGTGTACTTGCAATAAGGGAGACCCAGTACTTC. The chain joins TRBV30 to TRBJ2-5, with no clear D. Trimming shortened V by 0 bases and J by 5 bases, and 13 bases separated the two germline ends. This CDR3 is built from 14 residues. Germline CDR1 GTSNPN, CDR2 SVGIG (reference sequence).

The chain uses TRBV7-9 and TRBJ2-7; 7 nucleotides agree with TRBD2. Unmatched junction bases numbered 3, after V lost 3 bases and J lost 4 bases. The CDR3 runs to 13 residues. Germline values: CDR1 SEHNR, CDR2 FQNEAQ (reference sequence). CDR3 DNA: TGTGCCAGCAGCTTTAGCGGGTTGTACGAGCAGTACTTC. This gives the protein CASSFSGLYEQYF.

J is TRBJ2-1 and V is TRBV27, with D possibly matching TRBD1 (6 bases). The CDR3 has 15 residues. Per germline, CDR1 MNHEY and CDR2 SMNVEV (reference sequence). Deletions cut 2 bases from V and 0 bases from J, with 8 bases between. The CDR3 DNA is TGTGCCAGCAGTTTAAGGGACACCTCCTACAATGAGCAGTTCTTC. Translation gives CASSLRDTSYNEQFF.

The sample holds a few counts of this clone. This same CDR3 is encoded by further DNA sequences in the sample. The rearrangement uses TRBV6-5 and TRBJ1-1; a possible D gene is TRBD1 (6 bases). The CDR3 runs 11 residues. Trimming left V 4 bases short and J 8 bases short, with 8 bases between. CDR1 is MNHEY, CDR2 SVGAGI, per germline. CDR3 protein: CASSWGTEAFF. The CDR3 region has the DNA TGTGCCAGCAGTTGGGGGACAGAAGCTTTCTTT.

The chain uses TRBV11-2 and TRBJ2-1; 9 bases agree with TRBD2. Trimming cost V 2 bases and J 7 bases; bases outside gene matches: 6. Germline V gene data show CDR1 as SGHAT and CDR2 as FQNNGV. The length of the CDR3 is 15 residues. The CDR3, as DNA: TGTGCCAGCAGCTTAAGACTAGCGGAGAGAAATGAGCAGTTCTTC. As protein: CASSLRLAERNEQFF.

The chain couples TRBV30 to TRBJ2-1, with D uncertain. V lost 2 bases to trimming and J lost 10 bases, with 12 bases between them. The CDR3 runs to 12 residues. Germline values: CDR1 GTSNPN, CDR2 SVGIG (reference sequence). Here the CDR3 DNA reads TGTGCCTGGAGTCCCCTCGGATTAGAGCAGTTCTTC. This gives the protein CAWSPLGLEQFF. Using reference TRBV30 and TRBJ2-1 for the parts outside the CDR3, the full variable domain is SQTIHQWPATLVQPVGSPLSLECTVEGTSNPNLYWYRQAAGRGLQLLFYSVGIGQISSEVPQNLSASRPQDRQFILSSKKLLLSDSGFYLCAWSPLGLEQFFGPGTRLTVL.

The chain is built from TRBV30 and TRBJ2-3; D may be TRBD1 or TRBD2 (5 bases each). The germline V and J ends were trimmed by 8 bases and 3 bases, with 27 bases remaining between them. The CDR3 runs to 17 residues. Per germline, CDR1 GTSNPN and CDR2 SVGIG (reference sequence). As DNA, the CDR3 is TGTGCCGGGGACGTGGGGGAGTTCTCGCTTACGACAGATACGCAGTATTTT. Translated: CAGDVGEFSLTTDTQYF. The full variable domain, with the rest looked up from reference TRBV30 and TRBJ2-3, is SQTIHQWPATLVQPVGSPLSLECTVEGTSNPNLYWYRQAAGRGLQLLFYSVGIGQISSEVPQNLSASRPQDRQFILSSKKLLLSDSGFYLCAGDVGEFSLTTDTQYFGPGTRLTVL.